Presented here are 3 T cell receptor beta chains from one specimen sequenced in a study of T cells in Graves' hyperthyroidism and ophthalmopathy (dated by TCRdb to the late 2010s). The library came from multiplex PCR. Sequencing relied on an Illumina HiSeq 2000. TCR beta CDR3 regions were amplified from RNA transcripts. A first-round RT-PCR of the TCR CDR3 used the HTBI primer set with the Qiagen OneStep RT-PCR kit. The public reads were run again by TCRdb, first through fastp at Q25 and then through MiXCR, and only productive beta chains were kept. Entries are consolidated by CDR3 protein sequence, retaining the most common genes and DNA. Within this sample are about 250,000 distinct CDR3 sequences, with approximately 23% of them counted one time only. Clones ranked in the top ten supply roughly 32% of the sample. What was sequenced was blood. The receptors come from a woman in her thirties or forties with Graves' ophthalmopathy.

This clonotype appeared many times. This sequence joins TRBV29-1 and TRBJ2-7, with TRBD1 matching over 8 bases. J lost 2 bases, V lost 1 base, and 1 base had no gene match. Germline CDR1 and CDR2: SQVTM and ANQGSEA. The CDR3 is 13 amino acids. The CDR3: CSVEGQGPYEQYF. Written as DNA, the CDR3 is TGCAGCGTTGAAGGACAGGGGCCCTACGAGCAGTACTTC.

There are many counts of this clonotype. It is likely a read error, because the conserved phenylalanine at the end of the CDR3 is missing. The V and J genes are TRBV6-1 and TRBJ1-1; D gene ambiguous. In germline, CDR1 is MNHNS, CDR2 SASEGT. This CDR3 has 14 amino acids. V shed 2 bases and J shed 2 bases, with 9 bases lying between them. CDR3 sequence reads: CASSEPSPNTEAFS. CDR3 sequence (DNA): TGTGCCAGCAGTGAACCTTCCCCAAACACTGAAGCTTTCTCT.

This clonotype was seen many times. The chain is built from TRBV7-2 and TRBJ2-5; 8 bases align to TRBD2. Trimming took 5 bases from V and 4 from J; bases not matched to a gene: 12. CDR1 is SGHTA and CDR2 is FQGNSA in the germline V gene. This CDR3 spans 16 amino acids. CDR3 in amino acids: CASSTLAAGAGETQYF. DNA for the CDR3: TGTGCCAGCAGCACCTTAGCAGCGGGAGCTGGAGAGACCCAGTACTTC. Using reference TRBV7-2 and TRBJ2-5 for the parts outside the CDR3, the full variable domain is GAGVSQSPSNKVTEKGKDVELRCDPISGHTALYWYRQSLGQGLEFLIYFQGNSAPDKSGLPSDRFSAERTGGSVSTLTIQRTQQEDSAVYLCASSTLAAGAGETQYFGPGTRLLVL.